This T cell receptor beta chain was sequenced for a study of blood T cell repertoires in COVID-19. Study as a whole: Samples taken during acute and convalescent COVID-19 were collected in the United States, Italy and Spain. In each case, the material was cDNA or gDNA derived from T cells, B-cell-depleted T cells, or PBMCs.

The V gene lost 5 bases and the J gene lost 7 bases, with 8 bases spanning the gap. The CDR3 is made up of 11 amino acids. Study processing details: Counts of nucleated cells, estimated from reference gene primer amplification, were obtained. Repertoires were generated with immunoSEQ multiplex PCR, while TCRdb's copy carries only in-frame clones and drops some. That table supplies the V and J calls and clone size; D and trimming were determined from the DNA. The table has around 130,000 clones, over 65% seen once. V usage is TRBV12-3 or TRBV12-4 and J usage is TRBJ1-2; no clear D gene. Sequences were obtained from peripheral blood. The sequence came from a man between 50 and 59 years old with acute or convalescent COVID-19. CDR3 bases: TGTGCCAGCAGTCGTTCGTCTGGCTACACCTTC. Translating gives CASSRSSGYTF.